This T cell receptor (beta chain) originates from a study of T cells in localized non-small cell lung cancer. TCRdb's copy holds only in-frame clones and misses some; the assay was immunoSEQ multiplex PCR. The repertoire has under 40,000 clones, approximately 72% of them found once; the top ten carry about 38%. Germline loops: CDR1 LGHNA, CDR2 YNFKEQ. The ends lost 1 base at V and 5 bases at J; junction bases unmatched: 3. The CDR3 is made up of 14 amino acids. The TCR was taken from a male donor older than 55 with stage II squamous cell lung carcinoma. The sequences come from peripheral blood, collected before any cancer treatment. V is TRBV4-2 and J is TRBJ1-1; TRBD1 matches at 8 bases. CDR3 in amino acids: CASSQADRATEAFF. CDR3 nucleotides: TGTGCCAGCAGCCAAGCGGACAGGGCTACTGAAGCTTTCTTT.